This TCR beta chain was identified in a study of T cells in Graves' hyperthyroidism and ophthalmopathy. Study background: The authors collected peripheral blood at initial diagnosis, before any treatment.

10 ml of fresh peripheral blood supplied the PBMCs. Germline-derived CDR1 and CDR2 are MNHGY and SVAAGI. V was clipped by 3 bases and J by 8 bases, with 22 bases between them. The CDR3 sequence is 17 residues long. About this clonotype itself: Its antigen is unidentified. A much bigger clone sits one base away, suggesting this may be a read error.

TCR beta CDR3 sequences were amplified from RNA transcripts. Initially, a first-round RT-PCR of the TCR CDR3 employed the HTBI primer set. One entry per CDR3 protein, called by TCRdb with MiXCR from the multiplex PCR reads. Among about 420,000 distinct CDR3 sequences listed, about a sixth were seen once. Study-level findings and limits: The model forecast ophthalmopathy, anticipating it by a median approximately 6.2 months before onset. In blood, most of the thyroid clonotypes expanded above 0.001 were also present.

The TCR sequence derives from a woman between 18 and 30 years old with Graves' hyperthyroidism. V and J are TRBV6-9 and TRBJ1-4; D call uncertain. Material: blood. Written as DNA, the CDR3 is TGTGCCAGCAGTTACGTACGAACAGAAATCCTTGGGGAAAAACTGTTTTTT. It translates to CASSYVRTEILGEKLFF.